The text below deals with one TCR beta chain. The record originates from a study of glioma-infiltrating T cells after dendritic cell vaccination. Input was 1.5 to 2.5 ug genomic DNA, or all available if less. TCRdb keeps only in-frame clones here, not all; method: immunoSEQ multiplex PCR. The table includes 70,000 to 95,000 clones, around nine tenths detected once. Trimming removed 6 bases at V and 3 bases at J, with 6 bases between. From germline, CDR1 is SNHLY and CDR2 FYNNEI. This CDR3 contains 11 residues. Time point indicated: after dendritic cell vaccination, including at tumor progression/relapse. Isocitrate dehydrogenase mutation was absent in all glioblastoma patients.

The sample here was blood, taken after dendritic cell vaccination. The gene calls are TRBV2 and TRBJ2-7, with unresolved D. The receptor was derived from a human donor with glioblastoma. CDR3 nucleotides: TGTGCCAGCAGCCCTTTCTACGAGCAGTACTTC. Translating gives CASSPFYEQYF.